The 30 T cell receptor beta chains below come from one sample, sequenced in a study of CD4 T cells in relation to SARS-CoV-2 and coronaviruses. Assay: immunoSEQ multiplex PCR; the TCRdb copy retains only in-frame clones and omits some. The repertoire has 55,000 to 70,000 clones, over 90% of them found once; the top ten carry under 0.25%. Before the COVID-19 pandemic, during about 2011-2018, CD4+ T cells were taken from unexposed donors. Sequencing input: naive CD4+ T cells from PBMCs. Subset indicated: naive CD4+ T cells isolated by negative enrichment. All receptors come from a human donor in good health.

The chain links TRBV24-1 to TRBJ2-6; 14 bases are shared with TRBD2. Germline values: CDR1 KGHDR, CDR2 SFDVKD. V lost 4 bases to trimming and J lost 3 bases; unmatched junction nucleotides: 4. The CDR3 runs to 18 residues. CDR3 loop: CATSEGLAGVGGANVLTF. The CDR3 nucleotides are TGTGCCACCAGTGAGGGACTAGCGGGAGTTGGTGGGGCCAACGTCCTGACTTTC.

Here the CDR3 DNA reads TGTGCCAGTAGACACAGGGGGCTAGGGGACACTGAAGCTTTCTTT. Translation: CASRHRGLGDTEAFF. This chain links TRBV19 with TRBJ1-1; 9 bases are shared with TRBD1. The V and J ends lost 6 bases and 3 bases, in that order; junction bases with no gene match: 8. The V gene's germline CDR1 is LNHDA and CDR2 SQIVND (reference sequence). The CDR3 runs to 15 residues.

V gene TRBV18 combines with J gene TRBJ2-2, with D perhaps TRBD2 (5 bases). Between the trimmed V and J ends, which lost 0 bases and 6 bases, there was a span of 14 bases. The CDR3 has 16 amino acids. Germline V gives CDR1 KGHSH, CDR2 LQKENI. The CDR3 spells CASSPPGRIRPGELFF. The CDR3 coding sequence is TGTGCCAGCTCACCACCAGGGAGAATAAGGCCCGGGGAGCTGTTTTTT.

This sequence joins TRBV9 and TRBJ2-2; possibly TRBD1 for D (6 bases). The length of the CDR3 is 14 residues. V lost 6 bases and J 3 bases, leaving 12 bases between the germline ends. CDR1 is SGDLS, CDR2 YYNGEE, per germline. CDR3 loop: CASKGDPHTGELFF. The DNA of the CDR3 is TGTGCCAGCAAGGGGGACCCTCACACCGGGGAGCTGTTTTTT.

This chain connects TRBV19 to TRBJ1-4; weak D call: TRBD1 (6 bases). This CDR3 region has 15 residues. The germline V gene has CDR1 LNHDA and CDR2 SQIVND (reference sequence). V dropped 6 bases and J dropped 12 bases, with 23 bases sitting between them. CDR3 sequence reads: CASRNRDAGASELFF. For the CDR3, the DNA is TGTGCCAGTAGAAACAGGGATGCGGGGGCCAGTGAACTGTTTTTT.

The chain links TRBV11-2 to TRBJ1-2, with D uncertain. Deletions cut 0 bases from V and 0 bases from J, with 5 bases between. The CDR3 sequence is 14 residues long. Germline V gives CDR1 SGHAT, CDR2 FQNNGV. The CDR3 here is CASSLDPANYGYTF. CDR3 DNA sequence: TGTGCCAGCAGCTTAGATCCAGCTAACTATGGCTACACCTTC. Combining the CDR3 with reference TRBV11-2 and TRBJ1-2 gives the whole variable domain EAGVAQSPRYKIIEKRQSVAFWCNPISGHATLYWYQQILGQGPKLLIQFQNNGVVDDSQLPKDRFSAERLKGVDSTLKIQPAKLEDSAVYLCASSLDPANYGYTFGSGTRLTVV.

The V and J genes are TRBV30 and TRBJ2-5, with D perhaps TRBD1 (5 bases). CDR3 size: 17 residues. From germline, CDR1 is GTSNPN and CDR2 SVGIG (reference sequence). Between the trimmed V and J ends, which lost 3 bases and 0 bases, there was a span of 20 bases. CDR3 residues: CAWRGPLVRAHQETQYF. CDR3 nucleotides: TGTGCCTGGAGGGGGCCCCTGGTCAGGGCTCACCAAGAGACCCAGTACTTC.

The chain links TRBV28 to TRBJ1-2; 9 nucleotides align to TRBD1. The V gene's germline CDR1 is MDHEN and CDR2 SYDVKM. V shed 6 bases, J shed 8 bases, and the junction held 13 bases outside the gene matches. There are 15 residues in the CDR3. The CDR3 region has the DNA TGTGCCAGCAGCGCACCGGGACAGGGCCCCTTGGGCTACACCTTC. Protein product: CASSAPGQGPLGYTF.

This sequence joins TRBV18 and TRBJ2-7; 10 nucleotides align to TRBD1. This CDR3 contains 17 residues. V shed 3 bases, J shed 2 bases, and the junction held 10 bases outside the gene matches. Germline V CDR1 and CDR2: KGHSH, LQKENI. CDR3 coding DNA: TGTGCCAGCTCACCGTCCCAAGGGACAGGGGATCCCTACGAGCAGTACTTC. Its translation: CASSPSQGTGDPYEQYF.

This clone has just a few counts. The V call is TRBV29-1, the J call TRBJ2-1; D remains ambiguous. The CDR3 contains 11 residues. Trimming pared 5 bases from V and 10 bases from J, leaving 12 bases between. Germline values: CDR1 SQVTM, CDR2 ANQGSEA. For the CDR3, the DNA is TGCAGCGTTTCATATGAGACAGAGCAGTTCTTC. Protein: CSVSYETEQFF.

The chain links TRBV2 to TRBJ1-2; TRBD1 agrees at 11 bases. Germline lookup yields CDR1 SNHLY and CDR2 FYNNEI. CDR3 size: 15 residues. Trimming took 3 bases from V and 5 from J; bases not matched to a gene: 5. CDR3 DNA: TGTGCCAGCAGTGACGGGACAGGGGGAGGGTATGGCTACACCTTC. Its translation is CASSDGTGGGYGYTF. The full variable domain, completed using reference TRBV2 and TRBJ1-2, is EPEVTQTPSHQVTQMGQEVILRCVPISNHLYFYWYRQILGQKVEFLVSFYNNEISEKSEIFDDQFSVERPDGSNFTLKIRSTKLEDSAMYFCASSDGTGGGYGYTFGSGTRLTVV.

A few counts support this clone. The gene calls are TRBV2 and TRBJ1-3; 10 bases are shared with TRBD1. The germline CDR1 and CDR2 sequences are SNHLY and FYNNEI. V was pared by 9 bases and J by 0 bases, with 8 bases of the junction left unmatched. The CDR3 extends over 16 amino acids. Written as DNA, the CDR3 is TGTGCCAGTAGACAGGGGGCCTTGAGCTCTGGAAACACCATATATTTT. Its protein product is CASRQGALSSGNTIYF. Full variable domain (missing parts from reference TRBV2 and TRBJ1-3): EPEVTQTPSHQVTQMGQEVILRCVPISNHLYFYWYRQILGQKVEFLVSFYNNEISEKSEIFDDQFSVERPDGSNFTLKIRSTKLEDSAMYFCASRQGALSSGNTIYFGEGSWLTVV.

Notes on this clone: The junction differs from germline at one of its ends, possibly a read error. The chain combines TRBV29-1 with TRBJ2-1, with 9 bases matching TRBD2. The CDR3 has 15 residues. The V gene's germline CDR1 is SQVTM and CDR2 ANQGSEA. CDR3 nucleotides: TGCAGGGTTGGGGGGGGCAAGCGGGGGGACAATGAGCAGTTCTTC. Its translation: CRVGGGKRGDNEQFF.

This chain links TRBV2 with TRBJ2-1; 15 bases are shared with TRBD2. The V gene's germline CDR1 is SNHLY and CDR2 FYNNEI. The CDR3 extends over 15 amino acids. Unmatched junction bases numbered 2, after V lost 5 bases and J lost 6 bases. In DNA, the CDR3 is TGTGCCAGCAGTTGGGGACTAGCGGGAGGCAATGAGCAGTTCTTC. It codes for CASSWGLAGGNEQFF.

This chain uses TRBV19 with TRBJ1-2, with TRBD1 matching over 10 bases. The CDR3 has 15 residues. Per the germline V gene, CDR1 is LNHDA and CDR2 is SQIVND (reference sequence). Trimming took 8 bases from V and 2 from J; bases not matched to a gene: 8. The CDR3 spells CASSYGDRGNYGYTF. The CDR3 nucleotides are TGTGCCAGTTCGTACGGGGACAGGGGCAACTATGGCTACACCTTC.

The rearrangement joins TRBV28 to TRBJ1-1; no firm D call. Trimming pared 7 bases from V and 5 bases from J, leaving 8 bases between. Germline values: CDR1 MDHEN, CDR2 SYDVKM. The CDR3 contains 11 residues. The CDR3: CASTFGTEAFF. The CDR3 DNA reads TGTGCCAGCACTTTCGGAACTGAAGCTTTCTTT.

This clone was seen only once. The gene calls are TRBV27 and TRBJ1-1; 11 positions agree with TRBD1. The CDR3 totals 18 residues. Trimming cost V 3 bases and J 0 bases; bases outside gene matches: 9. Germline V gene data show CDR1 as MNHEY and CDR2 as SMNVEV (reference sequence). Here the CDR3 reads CASSFARDRGNMNTEAFF. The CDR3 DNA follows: TGTGCCAGCAGTTTCGCACGGGACAGGGGGAACATGAACACTGAAGCTTTCTTT.

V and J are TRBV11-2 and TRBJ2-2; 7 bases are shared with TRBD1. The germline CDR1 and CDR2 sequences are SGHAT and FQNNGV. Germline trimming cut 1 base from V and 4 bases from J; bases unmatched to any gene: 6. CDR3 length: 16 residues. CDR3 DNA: TGTGCCAGCAGCTTAGGACTCACAGGGGTCACCGGGGAGCTGTTTTTT. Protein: CASSLGLTGVTGELFF.

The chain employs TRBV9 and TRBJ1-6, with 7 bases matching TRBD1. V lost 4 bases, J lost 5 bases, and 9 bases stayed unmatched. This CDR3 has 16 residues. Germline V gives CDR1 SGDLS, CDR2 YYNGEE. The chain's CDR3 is CASSKTPGTDNSPLHF. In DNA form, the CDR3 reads TGTGCCAGCAGCAAAACCCCGGGGACAGATAATTCACCCCTCCACTTT.

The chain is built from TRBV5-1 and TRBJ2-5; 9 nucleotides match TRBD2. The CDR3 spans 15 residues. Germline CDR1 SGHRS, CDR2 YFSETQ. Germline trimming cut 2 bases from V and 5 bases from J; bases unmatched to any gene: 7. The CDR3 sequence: CASSFVSGRKETQYF. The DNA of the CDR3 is TGCGCCAGCAGCTTCGTCAGCGGGAGGAAGGAGACCCAGTACTTC.

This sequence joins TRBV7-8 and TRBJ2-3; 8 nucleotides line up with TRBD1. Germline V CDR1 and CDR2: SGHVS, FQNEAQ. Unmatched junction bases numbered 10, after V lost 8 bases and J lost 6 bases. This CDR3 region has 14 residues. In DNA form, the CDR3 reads TGTGCCAGCGGACAGGGACGGGGGAGGGATACGCAGTATTTT. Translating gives CASGQGRGRDTQYF.

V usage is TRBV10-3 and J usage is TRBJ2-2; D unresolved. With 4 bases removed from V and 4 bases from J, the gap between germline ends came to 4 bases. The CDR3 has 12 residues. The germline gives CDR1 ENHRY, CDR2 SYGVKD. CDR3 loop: CAISGRTGELFF. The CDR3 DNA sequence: TGTGCCATCAGTGGTCGCACCGGGGAGCTGTTTTTT.

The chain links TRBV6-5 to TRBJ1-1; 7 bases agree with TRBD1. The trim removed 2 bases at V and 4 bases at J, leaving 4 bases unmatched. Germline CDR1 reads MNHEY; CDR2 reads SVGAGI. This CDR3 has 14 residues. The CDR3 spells CASSYNRGGTEAFF. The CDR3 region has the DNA TGTGCCAGCAGTTACAACAGGGGCGGCACTGAAGCTTTCTTT.

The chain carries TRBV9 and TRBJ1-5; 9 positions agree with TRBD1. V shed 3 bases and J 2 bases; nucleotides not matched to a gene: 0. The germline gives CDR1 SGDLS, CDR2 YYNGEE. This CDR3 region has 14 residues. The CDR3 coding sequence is TGTGCCAGCAGCGGGACAGGGGGCAATCAGCCCCAGCATTTT. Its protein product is CASSGTGGNQPQHF.

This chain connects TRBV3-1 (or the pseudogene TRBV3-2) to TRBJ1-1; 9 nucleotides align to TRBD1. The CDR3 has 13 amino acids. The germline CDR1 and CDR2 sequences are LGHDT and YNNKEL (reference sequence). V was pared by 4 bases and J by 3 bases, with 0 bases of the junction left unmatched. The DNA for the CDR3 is TGTGCCAGCAGCCGACAGGGGGACACTGAAGCTTTCTTT. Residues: CASSRQGDTEAFF.

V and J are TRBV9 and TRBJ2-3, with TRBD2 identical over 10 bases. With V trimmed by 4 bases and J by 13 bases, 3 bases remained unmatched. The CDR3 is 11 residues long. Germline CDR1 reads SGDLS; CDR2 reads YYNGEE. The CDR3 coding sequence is TGTGCCAGCAGCCCCGGGACTAGCGAGTATTTT. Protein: CASSPGTSEYF.

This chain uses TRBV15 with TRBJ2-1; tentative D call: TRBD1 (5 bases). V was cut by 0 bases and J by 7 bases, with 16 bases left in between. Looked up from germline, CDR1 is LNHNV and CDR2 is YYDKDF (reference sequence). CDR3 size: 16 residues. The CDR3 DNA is TGTGCCACCAGCAGAGATAGGTCAGGGAATGGTAATGAGCAGTTCTTC. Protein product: CATSRDRSGNGNEQFF.

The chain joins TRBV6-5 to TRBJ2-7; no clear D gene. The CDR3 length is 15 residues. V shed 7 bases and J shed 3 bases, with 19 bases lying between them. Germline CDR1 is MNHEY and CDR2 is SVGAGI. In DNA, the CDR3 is TGTGCCAGCACCAACCAGCTCGTCACCGTCTACGAGCAGTACTTC. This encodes CASTNQLVTVYEQYF.

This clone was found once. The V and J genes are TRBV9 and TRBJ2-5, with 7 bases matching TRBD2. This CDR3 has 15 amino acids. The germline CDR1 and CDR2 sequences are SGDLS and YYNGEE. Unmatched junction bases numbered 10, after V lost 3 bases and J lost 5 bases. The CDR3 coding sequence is TGTGCCAGCAGCGCGAGCGGGATCCAGAAGGAGACCCAGTACTTC. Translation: CASSASGIQKETQYF.

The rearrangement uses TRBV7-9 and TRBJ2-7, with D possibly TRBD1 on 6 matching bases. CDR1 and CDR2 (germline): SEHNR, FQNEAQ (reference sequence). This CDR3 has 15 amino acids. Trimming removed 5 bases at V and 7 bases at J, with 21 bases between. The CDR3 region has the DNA TGTGCCAGCAGCCAAACCCGGGACAACCCTAAGGAGCAGTACTTC. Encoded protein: CASSQTRDNPKEQYF.